A single sample is the source of the 8 T cell receptor beta chains below, sequenced in a study of response to subunit inactivated influenza vaccine. TCRdb redid the calling of the RT-PCR reads with MiXCR, one entry per CDR3 protein. The table has a few hundred thousand distinct CDR3 sequences, 20% to 25% seen once. Specimen: PBMCs from blood, collected around 22 months after vaccination. Source of these receptors: a man between 50 and 69 years old who received an inactivated influenza vaccine.

This clonotype was detected a few times. The rearrangement links TRBV3-1 to TRBJ2-7; 8 bases are a match to TRBD1. Trimming removed 3 bases from V and 3 bases from J; junction bases left unmatched: 13. Germline CDR1 and CDR2: LGHDT and YNNKEL (reference sequence). This CDR3 comprises 17 residues. Written as DNA, the CDR3 is TGTGCCAGCAGCCACTTGGACAGGGCAACCTACTTCTACGAGCAGTACTTC. Amino acids: CASSHLDRATYFYEQYF.

The sample holds a few counts of this clonotype. The rearrangement joins TRBV30 to TRBJ2-5; D ambiguous. Germline CDR1 and CDR2: GTSNPN and SVGIG (reference sequence). The ends were cut back, 4 bases at V and 4 bases at J, with 13 bases in the middle. The CDR3 covers 13 residues. CDR3 DNA sequence: TGTGCCTGGAATCGGTCGTTTAGAGAGACCCAGTACTTC. It translates to CAWNRSFRETQYF.

At least ten counts were recorded for this clonotype. V and J are TRBV11-2 and TRBJ2-5, with unresolved D. Trimming cost V 1 base and J 0 bases, with 9 bases left between them. The CDR3 spans 15 residues. CDR1 and CDR2 from the germline V gene are SGHAT and FQNNGV. The CDR3 DNA reads as TGTGCCAGCAGCTTAGTTAGGGCAGACCAAGAGACCCAGTACTTC. Translation gives CASSLVRADQETQYF. The whole variable domain, remainder taken from reference TRBV11-2 and TRBJ2-5, is EAGVAQSPRYKIIEKRQSVAFWCNPISGHATLYWYQQILGQGPKLLIQFQNNGVVDDSQLPKDRFSAERLKGVDSTLKIQPAKLEDSAVYLCASSLVRADQETQYFGPGTRLLVL.

As DNA, the CDR3 is TGTGCCAGCAGACCTCGACAGGGGGAAGCCTACGAGCAGTACTTC. This encodes CASRPRQGEAYEQYF. This chain joins TRBV6-1 and TRBJ2-7; 9 bases are a match to TRBD1. Losses at the gene ends were 6 bases for V and 2 bases for J; bases not matched to a gene: 8. Looked up from germline, CDR1 is MNHNS and CDR2 is SASEGT. CDR3 length: 15 residues.

This clonotype was picked up a small number of times. V usage is TRBV9 and J usage is TRBJ2-5, with D perhaps matching TRBD2 (5 bases). This CDR3 has 12 amino acids. Looked up from germline, CDR1 is SGDLS and CDR2 is YYNGEE. V was trimmed by 4 bases and J by 7 bases, leaving 11 bases between them. DNA of the CDR3: TGTGCCAGCAGCCCTCCACGGGGGACCCAGTACTTC. Translation: CASSPPRGTQYF.

This clonotype was seen a handful of times. The chain uses TRBV5-5 and TRBJ2-7, with no clear D. The CDR3 is 13 residues long. Deletions cut 2 bases from V and 0 bases from J, with 6 bases between. Germline CDR1 and CDR2: SGHKS and YYEKEE (reference sequence). CDR3 in DNA: TGTGCCAGCAGCTTAACCCCCTCCTACGAGCAGTACTTC. This gives the protein CASSLTPSYEQYF.

This clonotype was found a few times. The chain recombines TRBV19 with TRBJ1-5; the D gene is possibly TRBD1 (6 bases). Germline V gives CDR1 LNHDA, CDR2 SQIVND (reference sequence). The V gene lost 6 bases and the J gene lost 9 bases, with 15 bases spanning the gap. The CDR3 length is 13 residues. CDR3 region: CASSGGGSPPQHF. CDR3 in DNA: TGTGCCAGTAGCGGAGGGGGGTCGCCGCCCCAGCATTTT. Full variable domain (outside the CDR3, taken from reference TRBV19 and TRBJ1-5): DGGITQSPKYLFRKEGQNVTLSCEQNLNHDAMYWYRQDPGQGLRLIYYSQIVNDFQKGDIAEGYSVSREKKESFPLTVTSAQKNPTAFYLCASSGGGSPPQHFGDGTRLSIL.

The chain has TRBV3-1 and TRBJ1-1; D remains unclear. The V end was cut by 0 bases, the J end by 9 bases, with 14 bases between. The CDR3 length is 14 residues. CDR1 is LGHDT and CDR2 is YNNKEL in the germline V gene (reference sequence). The CDR3 region has the DNA TGTGCCAGCAGCCAAGATACCGAATTCAGGAAAGCTTTCTTT. Translation gives CASSQDTEFRKAFF.